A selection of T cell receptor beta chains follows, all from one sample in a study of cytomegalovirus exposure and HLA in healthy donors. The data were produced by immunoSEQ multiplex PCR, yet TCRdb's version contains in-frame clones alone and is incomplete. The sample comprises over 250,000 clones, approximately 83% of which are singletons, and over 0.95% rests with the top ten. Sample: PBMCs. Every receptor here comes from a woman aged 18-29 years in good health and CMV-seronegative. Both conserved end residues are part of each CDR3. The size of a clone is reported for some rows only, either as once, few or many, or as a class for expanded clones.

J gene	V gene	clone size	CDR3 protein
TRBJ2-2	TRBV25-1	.	CASSELTEVNTGELFF
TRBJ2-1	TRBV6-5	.	CASSYFGTSGGPQFF
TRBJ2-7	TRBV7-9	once	CASSYRQDYEQYF
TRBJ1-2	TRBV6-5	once	CASSYLPGGNYGYTF
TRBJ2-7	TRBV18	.	CASSPGTGAREQYF
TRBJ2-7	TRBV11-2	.	CASSLVPGQGIYEQYF
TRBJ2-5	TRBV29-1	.	CSVALAGAFQETQYF
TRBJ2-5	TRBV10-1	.	CASSESGGPRETQYF
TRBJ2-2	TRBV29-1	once	CSIRQGYTGELFF
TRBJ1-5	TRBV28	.	CASSQGQGWVQPQHF
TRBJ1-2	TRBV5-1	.	CASSPPGPMGYTF
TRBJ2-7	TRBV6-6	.	CASSAPGPYEQYF
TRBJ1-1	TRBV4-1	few	CASSQPAGQSYTEAFF
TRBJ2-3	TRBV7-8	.	CASSLGREADTQYF